This T cell receptor beta chain was sequenced for a study of Ad26.COV2.S vaccination and SARS-CoV-2 variants. Study information: Ad26.COV2.S shots went into the muscle once or twice, 56 days apart.

Germline loops: CDR1 SGHRS, CDR2 YFSETQ. This CDR3 spans 15 amino acids. V dropped 5 bases and J dropped 0 bases, with 11 bases sitting between them. Repertoires were generated with immunoSEQ multiplex PCR, while TCRdb's copy carries only in-frame clones and drops some. The sample has hundreds of thousands of clones, roughly nine tenths seen once. Concerning this clone: Its antigen is undetermined.

Treatment denoted: about 20 received Ad26.COV2.S at low or high dose, single or two shots; several received placebo; per-sample allocation not given. At day 63 after the first vaccine or placebo injection, samples were drawn. Study conclusions and caveats: Considerable breadth of spike-specific CD8+ and CD4+ T cell responses has reportedly been documented following vaccination.

This chain joins TRBV5-1 and TRBJ2-2, with D possibly TRBD1 on 5 matching bases. The TCR sequence derives from a person aged 18 to 59 who received the Ad26.COV2.S COVID-19 vaccine or a placebo. The sample here was peripheral blood, taken in a trial of Ad26.COV2.S vaccine versus placebo. CDR3 protein: CASRVRVANTGELFF. DNA for the CDR3: TGCGCCAGCAGGGTCAGGGTCGCGAACACCGGGGAGCTGTTTTTT.